These 2 T cell receptor beta chains came from one sample sequenced in a study of cytomegalovirus exposure and HLA in healthy donors. Use of 60 Vbeta and 13 Jbeta primers characterized the PCR. The data were produced by immunoSEQ multiplex PCR, yet TCRdb's version contains in-frame clones alone and is incomplete. The sample consists of 90,000 to 150,000 clones, 63% of them appearing once. Input material: PBMCs. The origin of the receptors is a man aged 40-50 years in good health and CMV-seropositive.

V is TRBV6-6 and J is TRBJ2-1; 8 nucleotides match TRBD2. V shed 6 bases and J 5 bases; nucleotides not matched to a gene: 9. Germline assignment: CDR1 MNHNY and CDR2 SVGAGI (reference sequence). The CDR3 consists of 15 residues. CDR3 DNA: TGTGCCAGCAGCCTAATAGCGGGAAGACACAATGAGCAGTTCTTC. Translating gives CASSLIAGRHNEQFF.

This clone was found a few times. The rearrangement uses TRBV11-3 and TRBJ1-1, with 11 positions matching TRBD1. V was pared by 5 bases and J by 5 bases, with 7 bases of the junction left unmatched. CDR1 SGHNT and CDR2 YENEEA come from the germline V gene. This CDR3 has 15 amino acids. CDR3 in DNA: TGTGCCAGCAGCCTCGGGACAGGGGGAGATACTGAAGCTTTCTTT. Amino acids: CASSLGTGGDTEAFF. The entire variable domain, with the rest obtained from reference TRBV11-3 and TRBJ1-1, is as follows: EAGVVQSPRYKIIEKKQPVAFWCNPISGHNTLYWYLQNLGQGPELLIRYENEEAVDDSQLPKDRFSAERLKGVDSTLKIQPAELGDSAVYLCASSLGTGGDTEAFFGQGTRLTVV.